This T cell receptor beta chain comes out of a study of prognosis after radiotherapy for stage I lung cancer. Peripheral blood, in roughly 6-milliliter volumes, was drawn at each of two time points. The study amplified the TCR beta CDR3 region from genomic DNA. This amplification was carried out by two rounds of multiplex PCR. The first PCR round targeted every TRBV and TRBJ gene with specific primers. TCRdb called the multiplex PCR reads again in MiXCR, with one record for every CDR3 protein. The sample has 12,000 or so distinct CDR3 sequences; around 40% are singletons. On this clonotype itself: Its antigen is undetermined.

Germline-derived CDR1 and CDR2 are SGHTA and FQGNSA. The CDR3 is 15 amino acids. Germline trimming cut 2 bases from V and 5 bases from J; bases unmatched to any gene: 3. Study-level results: Patients with distant metastases had lower Shannon entropy after stereotactic body radiation therapy. Compared with a median of around 9,700 beforehand, unique TCR clone counts dropped to around 7,100 after stereotactic body radiation therapy.

This sample comprised PBMCs, obtained before or after stereotactic body radiation therapy (not recorded which). This chain connects TRBV7-2 to TRBJ2-2, with 9 bases lining up with TRBD1. The clonotype was recovered from a donor of 50 years or more with non-small cell lung cancer. The CDR3 sequence is CASSLNRGQTGELFF. As DNA, the CDR3 is TGTGCCAGCAGCTTAAACAGGGGGCAAACCGGGGAGCTGTTTTTT.